Listed below are T cell receptor beta chains from one sample, sequenced in a study of T cells after yellow fever vaccination. TCRdb re-called the 5' RACE reads through MiXCR, storing one row per CDR3 protein. The repertoire includes hundreds of thousands of distinct CDR3 sequences, 8% to 9.5% of them detected once, and roughly a sixth sits in the top ten. Sample: PBMCs, taken roughly 46 days after the first yellow fever vaccination. The source is a man between 18 and 29 years old who received the YFV17D yellow fever vaccine. CDR3s include the opening cysteine and the closing phenylalanine or tryptophan. Each record gives: J gene, D gene, V gene, clone size, CDR3 DNA, CDR3 protein. D genes are given only for firm matches. Rows give clone size only sometimes, using once, few, many, or a class for an expanded clone.

>TRBJ2-1|-|TRBV5-4|few
TGTGCCAGCAGCCCAGGGGACAATGAGCAGTTCTTC
CASSPGDNEQFF
>TRBJ2-5|TRBD2|TRBV7-2|many
TGTGCCAGCAGCTTTTCCGGACTAGCGGGGGAGACCCAGTACTTC
CASSFSGLAGETQYF
>TRBJ2-3|TRBD1|TRBV7-2|few
TGTGCCAGCAGCGGGGGACAGGAGGGAAGAGATACGCAGTATTTT
CASSGGQEGRDTQYF
>TRBJ2-1|TRBD2|TRBV7-2|few
TGTGCCAGCAGCAAGGCCCTAGCGGGGGGAGATGAGCAGTTCTTC
CASSKALAGGDEQFF
>TRBJ2-2|TRBD2|TRBV11-2|-
TGTGCCAGCCGCAAGCCTGGGCGGGGGGGGAACACCGGGGAGCTGTTTTTT
CASRKPGRGGNTGELFF
>TRBJ1-6|TRBD1|TRBV6-1|-
TGTGCCAGCAGTCTCCCCCTAACAGGGGTCACCTATAATTCACCCCTCCACTTT
CASSLPLTGVTYNSPLHF
>TRBJ1-3|-|TRBV7-3|many
TGTGCCAGCAGCTTAATCTCTGGAAACACCATATATTTT
CASSLISGNTIYF
>TRBJ1-1|-|TRBV9|-
TGTGCCAGCAGCGTAGGACCTAACCTGGACACTGAAGCTTTCTTT
CASSVGPNLDTEAFF
>TRBJ2-7|-|TRBV5-1|few
TGCGCCAGCAGCTTGGGCTGGACTCCAGGATCCTACGAGCAGTACTTC
CASSLGWTPGSYEQYF
>TRBJ2-1|-|TRBV20-1|-
TGCTGTGCTAGAGGTAGAGGCGGTAGCTCCTACAATGAGCAGTTCTTC
CCARGRGGSSYNEQFF
>TRBJ2-5|-|TRBV29-1|few
TGCAGCGCCAGCACCTCGGAGACCCAGTACTTC
CSASTSETQYF
>TRBJ2-7|-|TRBV5-1|few
TGCGCCAGCAGGTTATCGGTTGGCGAGCAGTACTTC
CASRLSVGEQYF
>TRBJ2-7|-|TRBV5-1|few
TGCGCCAGCACCCAGGCGCCTAGCTCCTACGAGCAGTACTTC
CASTQAPSSYEQYF
>TRBJ2-7|-|TRBV5-1|few
TGCGCCAGCAGCTTATGGGACGAGCAGTACTTC
CASSLWDEQYF
>TRBJ2-3|TRBD2|TRBV7-2|few
TGTGCCAGCAGCTTATTCCGAACTAGCGGGGGGGAAGATACGCAGTATTTT
CASSLFRTSGGEDTQYF
>TRBJ2-1|TRBD2|TRBV7-2|many
TGTGCCAGCAGCCGGGGGGGTCCCTACAATGAGCAGTTCTTC
CASSRGGPYNEQFF
>TRBJ1-2|TRBD1|TRBV3-1|few
TGTGCCAGCAGCCCTCGACAGGGGGTAGATGGCTACACCTTC
CASSPRQGVDGYTF
>TRBJ1-4|-|TRBV20-1|-
TGCAGTGCTAGAGGGGTGACCGGGACATCTAATGAAAAACTGTTTTTT
CSARGVTGTSNEKLFF
>TRBJ2-2|-|TRBV30|few
TGTGCCTGGGTGCCCCCCCCCGGAGTGTACACCGGGGAGCTGTTTTTT
CAWVPPPGVYTGELFF
>TRBJ2-1|TRBD2|TRBV28|few
TGTGCCAGCAGTTATTCCGGGGGGGTCTACAATGAGCAGTTCTTC
CASSYSGGVYNEQFF
>TRBJ2-5|-|TRBV15|few
TGTGCCACCAGCAGAGCTTTTCGGGGAGAGACCCAGTACTTC
CATSRAFRGETQYF
>TRBJ1-2|-|TRBV7-2|-
TGTGCCAGCAGCTTGGCCCAAGGTGGCTACACCTTC
CASSLAQGGYTF
>TRBJ2-1|TRBD2|TRBV12-3/TRBV12-4|many
TGTGCCAGCAGTTTAAGGCTAGCGGAGTACAATGAGCAGTTCTTC
CASSLRLAEYNEQFF
>TRBJ2-3|-|TRBV5-5|-
TGTGCCAGCAGCTCGGACAGAACCGCCGGCACAGATACGCAGTATTTT
CASSSDRTAGTDTQYF
>TRBJ1-2|TRBD1|TRBV6-1|few
TGTGCCAGCTATGAAAAGACAGGGGATGGAGACTATGGCTACACCTTC
CASYEKTGDGDYGYTF
>TRBJ1-2|-|TRBV25-1|-
TGTGCCAGCAGTGAATTGGGGCACAGGGCCGCCCCCTACACCTTC
CASSELGHRAAPYTF
>TRBJ2-7|-|TRBV12-3/TRBV12-4|few
TGTGCCAGCAGACCGTACGGCAGCTCCTACGAGCAGTACTTC
CASRPYGSSYEQYF
>TRBJ1-6|-|TRBV6-5|-
TGTGCCAGCAGGGCAGCAAATTCACCCCTCCACTTT
CASRAANSPLHF
>TRBJ2-1|-|TRBV6-5|few
TGTGCCAGCAGTTACGTCCCGGATGGGGAATCCCCCTACAATGAGCAGTTCTTC
CASSYVPDGESPYNEQFF
>TRBJ1-2|-|TRBV20-1|-
TGCAGTGCTAGCCTGGAGCAGGGGTATGGCTACACCTTC
CSASLEQGYGYTF
>TRBJ2-7|-|TRBV3-1|many
TGTGCCAGCAGCACCAGTTACGAGCAGTACTTC
CASSTSYEQYF
>TRBJ2-1|TRBD2|TRBV7-2|few
TGTGCCAGCAGCTTAATTCAGCGGGGGGAGCAGTTCTTC
CASSLIQRGEQFF
>TRBJ2-1|-|TRBV5-1|many
TGCGCCAGCAGCCGCGACAGGAGCTCCTACAATGAGCAGTTCTTC
CASSRDRSSYNEQFF
>TRBJ1-1|TRBD1|TRBV5-1|many
TGCGCCAGCAGCTTGCTTCCAGGGGGTAACACTGAAGCTTTCTTT
CASSLLPGGNTEAFF
>TRBJ2-7|-|TRBV20-1|-
TGCAGTGCGAGACCGGTCTCAGTTTACGAGCAGTACTTC
CSARPVSVYEQYF
>TRBJ1-5|-|TRBV5-1|many
TGCGCCAGCAGCCTCGACGGCTATCAGCCCCAGCATTTT
CASSLDGYQPQHF
>TRBJ2-3|TRBD1|TRBV4-2|-
TGTGCCAGCAGCCAAGAGCGCGGGACAGGGAGCACAGATACGCAGTATTTT
CASSQERGTGSTDTQYF
>TRBJ1-2|-|TRBV5-6|few
TGTGCCAGCAGCTTGGCCGTAGGGTTCGTCTATGGCTACACCTTC
CASSLAVGFVYGYTF
>TRBJ2-1|TRBD2|TRBV3-1|few
TGTGCCAGCAACTTAGCGGGCTTCAATGAGCAGTTCTTC
CASNLAGFNEQFF
>TRBJ1-2|TRBD1|TRBV5-1|-
TGCGCCAGCCGGACGGGTCAGGGGGATAACTATGGCTACACCTTC
CASRTGQGDNYGYTF
>TRBJ2-3|TRBD2|TRBV12-3/TRBV12-4|many
TGTGCCAGCAGTTCACCTATAGCGGGGACGCAGTATTTT
CASSSPIAGTQYF
>TRBJ1-2|-|TRBV7-2|few
TGTGCCAGCAGCCCTCCCCGAGGGACGGGTAACTATGGCTACACCTTC
CASSPPRGTGNYGYTF
>TRBJ2-1|-|TRBV6-2/TRBV6-3|few
TGTGCCAGCAGTTACTCATTGTCCAAGAGCTCCTACAATGAGCAGTTCTTC
CASSYSLSKSSYNEQFF
>TRBJ2-2|-|TRBV6-5|-
TGTGCCAGCAGTTACGTCTGGACCGGGGAGCTGTTTTTT
CASSYVWTGELFF
>TRBJ1-1|TRBD1|TRBV4-3|few
TGCGCCAGCAGCCAAGGACAGGGGAGGAACACTGAAGCTTTCTTT
CASSQGQGRNTEAFF